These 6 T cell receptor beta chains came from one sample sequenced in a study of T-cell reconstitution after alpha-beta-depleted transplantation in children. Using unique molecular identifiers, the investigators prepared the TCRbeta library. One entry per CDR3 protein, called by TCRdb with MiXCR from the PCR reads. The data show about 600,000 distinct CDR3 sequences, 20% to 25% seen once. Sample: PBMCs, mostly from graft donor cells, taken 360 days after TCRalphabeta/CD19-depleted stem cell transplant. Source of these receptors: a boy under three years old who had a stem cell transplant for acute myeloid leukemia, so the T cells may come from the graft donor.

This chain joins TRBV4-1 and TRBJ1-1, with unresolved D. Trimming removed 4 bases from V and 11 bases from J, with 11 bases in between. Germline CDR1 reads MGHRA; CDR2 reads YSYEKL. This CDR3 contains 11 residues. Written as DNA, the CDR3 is TGCGCCAGCAGCCTAACCGGGAACGCTTTCTTT. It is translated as CASSLTGNAFF.

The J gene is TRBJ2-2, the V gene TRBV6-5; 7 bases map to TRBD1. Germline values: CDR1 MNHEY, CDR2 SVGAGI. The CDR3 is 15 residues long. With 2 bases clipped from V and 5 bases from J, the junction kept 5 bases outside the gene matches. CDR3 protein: CASSYEGAQTGELFF. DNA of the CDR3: TGTGCCAGCAGTTACGAGGGGGCTCAGACCGGGGAGCTGTTTTTT.

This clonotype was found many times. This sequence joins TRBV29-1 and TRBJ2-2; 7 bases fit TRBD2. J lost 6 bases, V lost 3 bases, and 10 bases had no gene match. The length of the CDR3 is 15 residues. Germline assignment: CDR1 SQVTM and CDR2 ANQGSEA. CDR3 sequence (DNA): TGCAGCGTTGAGGGGGGGACGTACTATGCCGGGGAGCTGTTTTTT. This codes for CSVEGGTYYAGELFF.

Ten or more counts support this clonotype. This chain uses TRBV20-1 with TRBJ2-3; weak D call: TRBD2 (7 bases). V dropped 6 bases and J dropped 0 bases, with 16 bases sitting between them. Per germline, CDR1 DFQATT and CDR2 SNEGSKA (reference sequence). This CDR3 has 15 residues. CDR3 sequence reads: CSAFIPGGSTDTQYF. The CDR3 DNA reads TGCAGTGCCTTCATCCCGGGGGGCAGCACAGATACGCAGTATTTT.

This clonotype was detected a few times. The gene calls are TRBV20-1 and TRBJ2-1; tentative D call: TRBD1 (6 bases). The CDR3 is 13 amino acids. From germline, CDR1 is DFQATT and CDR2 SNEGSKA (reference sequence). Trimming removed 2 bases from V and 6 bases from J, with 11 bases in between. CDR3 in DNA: TGCAGTGCTAGACCAAGACAGGCCAATGAGCAGTTCTTC. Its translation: CSARPRQANEQFF.

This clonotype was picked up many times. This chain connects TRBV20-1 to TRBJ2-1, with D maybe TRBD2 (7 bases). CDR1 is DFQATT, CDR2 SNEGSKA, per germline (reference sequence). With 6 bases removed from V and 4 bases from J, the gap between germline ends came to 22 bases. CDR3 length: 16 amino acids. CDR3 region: CSATSRGGGLYNEQFF. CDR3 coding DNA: TGCAGTGCCACCTCGAGGGGCGGGGGCCTATACAATGAGCAGTTCTTC.